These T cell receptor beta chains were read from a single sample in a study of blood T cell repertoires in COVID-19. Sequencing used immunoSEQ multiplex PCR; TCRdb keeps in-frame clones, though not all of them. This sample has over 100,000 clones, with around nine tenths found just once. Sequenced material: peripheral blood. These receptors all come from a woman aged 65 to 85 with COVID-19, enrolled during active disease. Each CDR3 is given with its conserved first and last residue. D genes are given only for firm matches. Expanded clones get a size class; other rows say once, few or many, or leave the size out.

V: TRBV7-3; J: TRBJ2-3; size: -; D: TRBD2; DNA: TGTGCCAGCAGCTGGACTAGCGGGGGGGCGGCAGATACGCAGTATTTT; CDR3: CASSWTSGGAADTQYF
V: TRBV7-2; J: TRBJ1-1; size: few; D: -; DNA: TGTGCCAGCAGCTTCGGGGGGAACACTGAAGCTTTCTTT; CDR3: CASSFGGNTEAFF
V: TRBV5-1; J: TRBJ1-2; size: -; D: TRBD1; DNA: TGCGCCAGCAGCGTACAGGGGTATAACTATGGCTACACCTTC; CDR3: CASSVQGYNYGYTF
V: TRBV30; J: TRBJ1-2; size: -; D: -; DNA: TGTGCCTGGAGTGTACTGAGTCAGGGCTATGGCTACACCTTC; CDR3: CAWSVLSQGYGYTF
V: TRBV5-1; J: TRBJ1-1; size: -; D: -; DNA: TGCGCCAGCAGTTTTGGGGGGTCAGAGGGGACTGAAGCTTTCTTT; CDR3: CASSFGGSEGTEAFF
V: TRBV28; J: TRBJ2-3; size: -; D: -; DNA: TGTGCCAGCAGTCTACAGGGTGGGGGCACAGATACGCAGTATTTT; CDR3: CASSLQGGGTDTQYF
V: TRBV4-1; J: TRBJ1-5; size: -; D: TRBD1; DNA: TGCGCCAGCAGCCGGACAGGGTATCAGCCCCAGCATTTT; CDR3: CASSRTGYQPQHF
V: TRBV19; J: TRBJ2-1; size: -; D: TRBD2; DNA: TGTGCCAGTAGTATAGGGGCTAGCGGGGGCTCCTACAATGAGCAGTTCTTC; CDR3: CASSIGASGGSYNEQFF
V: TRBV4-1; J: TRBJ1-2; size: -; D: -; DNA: TGCGCCAGCAGCCAAGAGACAGCTAGGGGCTACACCTTC; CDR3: CASSQETARGYTF
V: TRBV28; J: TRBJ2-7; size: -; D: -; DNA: TGTGCCAGCAGTTTAGGAAGACACCCCCCTTACGAGCAGTACTTC; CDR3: CASSLGRHPPYEQYF
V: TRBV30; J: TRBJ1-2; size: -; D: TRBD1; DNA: TGTGCCTGGACTTTGGGACAGACTGGCTACACCTTC; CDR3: CAWTLGQTGYTF
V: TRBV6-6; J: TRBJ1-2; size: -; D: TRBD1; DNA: TGTGCCAGCAGTTACCCCCGACAGGGGGGTAACTATGGCTACACCTTC; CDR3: CASSYPRQGGNYGYTF